This T cell receptor (beta chain) was captured in a study of shared clonotypes between healthy human individuals. Trimming removed 5 bases from V and 11 bases from J, with 12 bases in between. Germline CDR1 SEHNR, CDR2 FQNEAQ (reference sequence). The CDR3 contains 11 residues. Study-wide results and caveats: Though the depth was large, rarefaction showed that sorted-subset sequencing was incomplete.

Subsets obtained from CD4+ cells comprised CD45RA+ naive and CD45RA-negative memory cells. Generated by immunoSEQ multiplex PCR, the TCRdb table keeps only in-frame clones and is missing some. There are a few million clones in the sample; roughly 92% occur only once, and over 0.12% lies in the top ten. With respect to this clone: Its antigen is as yet unknown.

The chain couples TRBV7-9 to TRBJ1-1; D is perhaps TRBD1 (6 bases). The specimen was naive CD4+ T cells sorted from blood. As for subset: CD45RA+ positively selected. This receptor was identified in a young man in good health. The CDR3 spells CASSKQGRAFF. As DNA, the CDR3 is TGTGCCAGCAGCAAACAGGGCAGGGCTTTCTTT.